Following are 29 T cell receptor beta chains from one sample sequenced in a study of blood T cell repertoires in COVID-19. Data came from immunoSEQ multiplex PCR; TCRdb stores just in-frame clones and leaves some out. The sample carries around 360,000 clones, approximately 89% recorded once. The specimen was peripheral blood. The receptors come from a woman aged 25 to 39 with COVID-19, enrolled during active disease.

This chain connects TRBV5-1 to TRBJ2-3; tentatively, D is TRBD2 (6 bases). Germline CDR1 reads SGHRS; CDR2 reads YFSETQ. The CDR3 sequence is 15 residues long. V was pared by 4 bases and J by 2 bases, with 14 bases between. The CDR3 sequence: CASSQGLDVTDTQYF. Written as DNA, the CDR3 is TGCGCCAGCAGCCAGGGACTCGATGTCACAGATACGCAGTATTTT. Based on the CDR3 plus reference TRBV5-1 and TRBJ2-3, the full variable domain is KAGVTQTPRYLIKTRGQQVTLSCSPISGHRSVSWYQQTPGQGLQFLFEYFSETQRNKGNFPGRFSGRQFSNSRSEMNVSTLELGDSALYLCASSQGLDVTDTQYFGPGTRLTVL.

The chain links TRBV18 to TRBJ2-7; no firm D call. Germline CDR1 KGHSH, CDR2 LQKENI. V was shortened by 3 bases and J by 0 bases, with 12 bases between the two germline ends. This CDR3 contains 15 residues. The CDR3 DNA sequence: TGTGCCAGCTCACCCGGAGTCGGAAGCTCCTACGAGCAGTACTTC. This encodes CASSPGVGSSYEQYF.

This sequence joins TRBV4-1 and TRBJ2-1, with 9 nucleotides matching TRBD2. V gave up 3 bases and J gave up 5 bases; unmatched junction bases: 11. This CDR3 spans 17 amino acids. Looked up from germline, CDR1 is MGHRA and CDR2 is YSYEKL. The CDR3 reads CASSHRGSGSLNNEQFF. CDR3 DNA: TGCGCCAGCAGCCACCGGGGTAGCGGGAGCTTGAACAATGAGCAGTTCTTC.

This rearrangement joins TRBV19 to TRBJ1-1, with 7 bases identical to TRBD1. The CDR3 runs to 13 residues. Per germline, CDR1 LNHDA and CDR2 SQIVND (reference sequence). V lost 5 bases to trimming and J lost 7 bases; unmatched junction nucleotides: 7. CDR3 DNA: TGTGCCAGTAGTCCCGAGGGGGCCATTGAAGCTTTCTTT. It translates to CASSPEGAIEAFF.

This clone was seen once. J is TRBJ2-4 and V is TRBV13; 7 bases are shared with TRBD2. Germline CDR1 and CDR2: PRHDT and FYEKMQ (reference sequence). This CDR3 is 14 amino acids long. Trimming took 4 bases from V and 3 from J; bases not matched to a gene: 3. CDR3 sequence reads: CASSSGGIKNIQYF. The CDR3 nucleotides are TGTGCCAGCAGCTCCGGGGGGATCAAAAACATTCAGTACTTC.

V usage is TRBV5-1 and J usage is TRBJ2-5, with 9 bases lining up with TRBD1. V was clipped by 1 base and J by 4 bases; unmatched bases: 2. The CDR3 runs to 14 residues. Germline CDR1 is SGHRS and CDR2 is YFSETQ. The CDR3 DNA follows: TGCGCCAGCAGCTTGACAGGGGGCGCAGAGACCCAGTACTTC. As protein: CASSLTGGAETQYF. Full variable domain (remainder filled in from reference TRBV5-1 and TRBJ2-5): KAGVTQTPRYLIKTRGQQVTLSCSPISGHRSVSWYQQTPGQGLQFLFEYFSETQRNKGNFPGRFSGRQFSNSRSEMNVSTLELGDSALYLCASSLTGGAETQYFGPGTRLLVL.

V is TRBV7-9 and J is TRBJ2-5; 7 positions agree with TRBD1. The CDR3 contains 16 residues. The V segment lost 4 bases and the J segment 1 base; nucleotides outside the gene matches: 9. The germline CDR1 and CDR2 sequences are SEHNR and FQNEAQ (reference sequence). The chain's CDR3 is CASSSRRDSSQETQYF. CDR3 sequence (DNA): TGTGCCAGCAGCTCTCGTCGGGACAGCTCCCAAGAGACCCAGTACTTC.

V and J are TRBV5-1 and TRBJ2-2, with D unresolved. V shed 0 bases and J shed 4 bases, with 13 bases lying between them. The CDR3 runs 16 residues. Germline V gene data show CDR1 as SGHRS and CDR2 as YFSETQ. In DNA form, the CDR3 reads TGCGCCAGCAGCTTGGCGGTCCCCCCCTCCACCGGGGAGCTGTTTTTT. Protein: CASSLAVPPSTGELFF.

The chain is built from TRBV12-2 and TRBJ2-5; no check of the table's D call, TRBD1, against the DNA was made. TRBV12-2 is a known pseudogene. The CDR3 spans 15 residues. This chain's CDR3 is CASRLVVGSKETQYF. CDR3 bases: TGTGCAAGTCGCTTAGTCGTTGGCAGTAAAGAGACCCAGTACTTC.

The CDR3 sequence is CASSLGSDRVYEQYF. The CDR3 DNA follows: TGTGCCAGCAGCTTAGGGTCGGACAGGGTTTACGAGCAGTACTTC. V gene TRBV11-2 combines with J gene TRBJ2-7, with 8 bases lining up with TRBD1. Germline V gene sequence: CDR1 SGHAT, CDR2 FQNNGV. The CDR3 runs 15 residues. J was trimmed by 4 bases and V by 1 base; bases with no gene match: 6.

This chain links TRBV15 with TRBJ2-1, with D perhaps TRBD2 (6 bases). V dropped 3 bases and J dropped 4 bases, with 7 bases sitting between them. CDR1 LNHNV and CDR2 YYDKDF come from the germline V gene (reference sequence). This CDR3 contains 13 residues. Written as DNA, the CDR3 is TGTGCCACCAGCAGCGGGAGATACAATGAGCAGTTCTTC. Its translation: CATSSGRYNEQFF.

This clone was seen more than once but under ten times. The rearrangement uses TRBV2 and TRBJ1-5; unclear D gene. The CDR3 loop spans 13 amino acids. CDR1 and CDR2 (germline): SNHLY, FYNNEI. V lost 5 bases and J 0 bases, leaving 5 bases between the germline ends. This CDR3 reads CASSLYSNQPQHF. Here the CDR3 DNA reads TGTGCCAGCAGTCTTTATAGCAATCAGCCCCAGCATTTT.

This chain uses TRBV10-3 with TRBJ1-6; 9 bases match TRBD1. Germline-derived CDR1 and CDR2 are ENHRY and SYGVKD. The CDR3 has 16 residues. The V segment lost 0 bases and the J segment 7 bases; nucleotides outside the gene matches: 4. For the CDR3, the DNA is TGTGCCATCAGTGAGTCGGACAGGGGAAACAATTCACCCCTCCACTTT. Its translation: CAISESDRGNNSPLHF.

The rearrangement links TRBV7-2 to TRBJ2-2, with TRBD1 identical over 9 bases. Germline V lookup: CDR1 SGHTA, CDR2 FQGNSA. This CDR3 spans 19 amino acids. The junction had 12 bases not matched to a gene; V was cut back by 3 bases and J by 1 base. CDR3 coding DNA: TGTGCCAGCAGCTTCCGACCCGGGACAGGGCTATTGAACACCGGGGAGCTGTTTTTT. It yields the protein CASSFRPGTGLLNTGELFF.

V and J are TRBV7-9 and TRBJ2-1; maybe TRBD2 (6 bases). Germline lookup yields CDR1 SEHNR and CDR2 FQNEAQ (reference sequence). The CDR3 contains 14 residues. Trimming cost V 4 bases and J 4 bases, with 11 bases left between them. The CDR3: CASSSGLSYNEQFF. The CDR3 nucleotides are TGTGCCAGCAGCTCCGGACTATCTTACAATGAGCAGTTCTTC.

The rearrangement links TRBV5-1 to TRBJ2-7; TRBD1 matches at 11 bases. Looked up from germline, CDR1 is SGHRS and CDR2 is YFSETQ. Losses at the gene ends were 3 bases for V and 3 bases for J; bases not matched to a gene: 5. The CDR3 length is 15 residues. CDR3 loop: CASSSRDRGYYEQYF. CDR3 nucleotide sequence: TGCGCCAGCAGCTCCCGGGACAGGGGGTACTACGAGCAGTACTTC.

The chain employs TRBV10-3 and TRBJ2-7, with 10 bases that match TRBD1. J was trimmed by 0 bases and V by 2 bases; bases with no gene match: 7. This CDR3 has 17 residues. Germline assignment: CDR1 ENHRY and CDR2 SYGVKD. In DNA, the CDR3 is TGTGCCATCAGTGAGATCCCGGGACAGGGGAGCTCCTACGAGCAGTACTTC. This translates into CAISEIPGQGSSYEQYF.

This chain links TRBV5-4 with TRBJ2-7, with TRBD2 identical over 7 bases. Germline CDR1 reads SGHNT; CDR2 reads YYREEE (reference sequence). The trim removed 2 bases at V and 6 bases at J, leaving 2 bases unmatched. This CDR3 is built from 12 residues. In nucleotides, the CDR3 is TGTGCCAGCAGCTTTGGGGGGGGCGAGCAGTACTTC. It encodes CASSFGGGEQYF.

This rearrangement joins TRBV7-8 to TRBJ2-1; D perhaps matches TRBD1 (5 bases). The V end was cut by 3 bases, the J end by 3 bases, with 12 bases between. The V gene's germline CDR1 is SGHVS and CDR2 FQNEAQ. The CDR3 spans 15 residues. The CDR3 protein is CASSFRQGIYNEQFF. The CDR3, as DNA: TGTGCCAGCAGCTTCAGGCAGGGAATCTACAATGAGCAGTTCTTC.

V usage is TRBV6-4 and J usage is TRBJ2-1; 10 bases are shared with TRBD2. Trimming took 5 bases from V and 6 from J; bases not matched to a gene: 7. The germline gives CDR1 MRHNA, CDR2 SNTAGT. The CDR3 spans 15 residues. CDR3 sequence: CASSTLAGVSNEQFF. The CDR3 bases are TGTGCCAGCAGTACTCTAGCGGGAGTAAGCAATGAGCAGTTCTTC.

The J gene is TRBJ2-5, the V gene TRBV9; 12 bases are a match to TRBD2. The V segment lost 3 bases and the J segment 5 bases; nucleotides outside the gene matches: 5. The CDR3 is 15 residues long. CDR1 is SGDLS and CDR2 is YYNGEE in the germline V gene. In DNA form, the CDR3 reads TGTGCCAGCAGCGCGACTAGCGGGAGTACTGAGACCCAGTACTTC. Translation: CASSATSGSTETQYF. The full variable domain, rest sourced from reference TRBV9 and TRBJ2-5, is DSGVTQTPKHLITATGQRVTLRCSPRSGDLSVYWYQQSLDQGLQFLIQYYNGEERAKGNILERFSAQQFPDLHSELNLSSLELGDSALYFCASSATSGSTETQYFGPGTRLLVL.

The J gene is TRBJ2-2, the V gene TRBV7-2; 11 bases match TRBD1. Trimming took 7 bases from V and 7 from J; bases not matched to a gene: 5. The CDR3 covers 14 residues. CDR1 is SGHTA and CDR2 is FQGNSA in the germline V gene. The CDR3 DNA sequence: TGTGCCAGCACCGGACAGGGGGCGGTCGGGGAGCTGTTTTTT. Translated, it gives CASTGQGAVGELFF. The full variable domain, rest sourced from reference TRBV7-2 and TRBJ2-2, is GAGVSQSPSNKVTEKGKDVELRCDPISGHTALYWYRQSLGQGLEFLIYFQGNSAPDKSGLPSDRFSAERTGGSVSTLTIQRTQQEDSAVYLCASTGQGAVGELFFGEGSRLTVL.

The rearrangement uses TRBV21-1 and TRBJ2-7; TRBD2 reflects the table's D call only, with no check against the DNA. TRBV21-1 is a listed pseudogene. The CDR3 spans 16 residues. The CDR3 nucleotides read TGTGCCAGCAGCCCATGGAAAGCGAACCCAACCTACGAGCAGTACTTC. Protein product: CASSPWKANPTYEQYF.

V usage is TRBV2 and J usage is TRBJ1-1; D is perhaps TRBD1 (5 bases). The CDR3 totals 13 residues. Trimming stripped 10 bases from V and 0 bases from J, with 12 bases between. From germline, CDR1 is SNHLY and CDR2 FYNNEI. CDR3 amino acids: CATMTEMNTEAFF. The CDR3 nucleotides are TGTGCCACTATGACAGAGATGAACACTGAAGCTTTCTTT.

This chain uses TRBV3-1 (or the pseudogene TRBV3-2) with TRBJ2-5; 12 nucleotides line up with TRBD2. Germline CDR1 is LGHDT and CDR2 is YNNKEL (reference sequence). CDR3 length: 17 amino acids. The trim removed 1 base at V and 5 bases at J, leaving 8 bases unmatched. CDR3 sequence reads: CASSQGLAGGPGETQYF. The CDR3 DNA is TGTGCCAGCAGCCAAGGGCTAGCGGGAGGGCCGGGGGAGACCCAGTACTTC.

The rearrangement links TRBV15 to TRBJ2-7, with 7 bases lining up with TRBD2. The CDR3 is 16 residues long. V gave up 0 bases and J gave up 6 bases; unmatched junction bases: 11. Germline CDR1 LNHNV, CDR2 YYDKDF (reference sequence). CDR3 sequence: CATSRDSGGLEGEQYF. CDR3 nucleotide sequence: TGTGCCACCAGCAGAGATTCGGGGGGACTGGAGGGCGAGCAGTACTTC.

The chain couples TRBV19 to TRBJ1-1; a possible D gene is TRBD1 (5 bases). The germline V and J ends were trimmed by 5 bases and 1 base, with 11 bases remaining between them. This CDR3 comprises 14 residues. In germline, CDR1 is LNHDA, CDR2 SQIVND (reference sequence). The DNA of the CDR3 is TGTGCCAGTAGTCCCAGGCAGGGGAACACTGAAGCTTTCTTT. This gives the protein CASSPRQGNTEAFF. Drawing the rest from reference TRBV19 and TRBJ1-1, the complete variable domain is DGGITQSPKYLFRKEGQNVTLSCEQNLNHDAMYWYRQDPGQGLRLIYYSQIVNDFQKGDIAEGYSVSREKKESFPLTVTSAQKNPTAFYLCASSPRQGNTEAFFGQGTRLTVV.

J is TRBJ2-7 and V is TRBV2; 10 nucleotides align to TRBD2. V trimming: 6 bases; J trimming: 7 bases; junction bases outside the gene matches: 6. Germline V CDR1 and CDR2: SNHLY, FYNNEI. CDR3 length equals 13 residues. The CDR3 nucleotides are TGTGCCAGCAGCGGGACTAGCGTGGGGGAGCAGTACTTC. Translating gives CASSGTSVGEQYF.

The rearrangement uses TRBV23-1 and TRBJ2-1; D is undetermined. TRBV23-1 is known as an ORF, though its function is uncertain. The V end lost 0 bases, the J end lost 7 bases, and 7 bases lay between the germline ends. This CDR3 spans 13 amino acids. The CDR3 loop reads CASSQSGKNEQFF. The CDR3 DNA reads TGCGCCAGCAGTCAATCCGGTAAGAATGAGCAGTTCTTC.